This TCR beta chain was obtained from a study of T cell changes during pregnancy in multiple sclerosis. Sequencing used immunoSEQ multiplex PCR; TCRdb keeps in-frame clones, though not all of them. Of more than 55,000 clones in the sample, 80% to 95% were seen once. The clonotype was recovered from a female donor with multiple sclerosis, enrolled in a pregnancy study. Here the sequenced sample was peripheral blood, taken in the first trimester of pregnancy.

DNA for the CDR3: TGTGCCAGCAGATCTGACAAGAGAGCCAAAAACATTCAGTACTTC. This sequence encodes CASRSDKRAKNIQYF. This sequence joins TRBV25-1 and TRBJ2-4, with D hard to call. CDR3 length: 15 residues. V lost 6 bases and J 0 bases, leaving 12 bases between the germline ends. The germline CDR1 and CDR2 sequences are MGHDK and SYGVNS.